The rows below give T cell receptor beta chains drawn from one sample of a study of T cell responses to AZD1222 COVID-19 vaccine. Sequenced by immunoSEQ multiplex PCR; TCRdb stores in-frame clones only, minus some. The sample contains about 170,000 clones, 85% to 95% of which appear only once. The specimen was peripheral blood, collected on day 0 of AZD1222 vaccination. These receptors were obtained from an adult in good health. CDR3s include the opening cysteine and the closing phenylalanine or tryptophan. A D gene is named only where the DNA matches it firmly.

d_gene	v_gene	j_gene	CDR3aa
.	TRBV2	TRBJ1-1	CASSEWPANTEAFF
.	TRBV25-1	TRBJ2-2	CASSDGGGYTGELFF
.	TRBV29-1	TRBJ2-3	CSVQGTFKDTQYF
.	TRBV13	TRBJ1-1	CASSPAQHIGRSF
TRBD2	TRBV2	TRBJ2-7	CASRTSGLLEQYF
.	TRBV4-1	TRBJ2-5	CASSRVGDRQETQYF
.	TRBV19	TRBJ2-5	CASSIFLASGETQYF
TRBD2	TRBV6-2/TRBV6-3	TRBJ2-7	CASSTGTSGIYSYEQYF
.	TRBV10-2	TRBJ1-5	CASSVVGGAYSNQPQHF
TRBD2	TRBV5-1	TRBJ2-7	CASSLSAGTYEQYF
.	TRBV4-1	TRBJ1-1	CASSQDWGSPFF
.	TRBV6-5	TRBJ1-5	CASRGGLGNQPQHF
.	TRBV11-2	TRBJ1-2	CASSLEARTGYTF
.	TRBV2	TRBJ1-2	CASRSNNYGYTF
TRBD1	TRBV2	TRBJ1-3	CASKGQGDTIYF
.	TRBV6-1	TRBJ2-1	CASSAPFSLLADNEQFF
TRBD2	TRBV13	TRBJ2-1	CASSLGLAGGYEQFF
.	TRBV12-3/TRBV12-4	TRBJ2-7	CASSFGRTYEQYF
TRBD2	TRBV11-3	TRBJ2-1	CASSLDGASGGYNEQFF
.	TRBV14	TRBJ1-1	CASSQGLITEAFF
.	TRBV5-1	TRBJ1-4	CASSSGFNEKLFF
.	TRBV27	TRBJ2-1	CASSQGKHNEQFF
TRBD1	TRBV5-4	TRBJ2-1	CASSLVGTGGDEQFF
.	TRBV28	TRBJ1-6	CASTVSYNSPLHF
.	TRBV19	TRBJ2-7	CASSMSFGRASSYEQYF
.	TRBV20-1	TRBJ2-6	CSASRRFSGANVLTF
.	TRBV1	TRBJ1-5	CTSTGLHQPQHF
.	TRBV5-1	TRBJ2-1	CASSLEVPQGEQFF
TRBD1	TRBV19	TRBJ2-7	CASSIWDRGPYEQYF
TRBD1	TRBV4-1	TRBJ2-7	CASSQGTRDRVEQYF
TRBD2	TRBV5-1	TRBJ2-3	CASSPEPTSGTDTQYF
.	TRBV19	TRBJ2-7	CASSIGGRESYEQYF
TRBD1	TRBV3-1/TRBV3-2	TRBJ1-2	CASSPRDRDLMLGYTF
.	TRBV7-9	TRBJ2-7	CASSLTGTNYEQYF
.	TRBV5-1	TRBJ1-1	CASSPTTAEKAFF
TRBD2	TRBV5-1	TRBJ2-3	CASSPLAGDATDTQYF
.	TRBV5-6	TRBJ1-1	CASSWQTANTEAFF
.	TRBV27	TRBJ1-6	CASSLEGFNNSPLHF
.	TRBV18	TRBJ1-1	CASSPLEQEAFF
.	TRBV4-1	TRBJ1-2	CASSQDPGTYSYGYTF
.	TRBV2	TRBJ1-1	CASSEGAGAVEAFF
.	TRBV27	TRBJ1-2	CASSFSGAGGYTF
.	TRBV6-5	TRBJ1-1	CASSGRPEAFF
.	TRBV27	TRBJ2-7	CASSSYLGTDRGEQYF
.	TRBV11-2	TRBJ1-3	CASSSFGQWDTIYF
.	TRBV29-1	TRBJ2-5	CSVGTVGQETQYF
.	TRBV18	TRBJ1-2	CASSHSTGSQGHYGYTF
TRBD1	TRBV25-1	TRBJ2-3	CASSGYRGSTDTQYF
TRBD1	TRBV11-2	TRBJ1-6	CASSLAGRNRGDYNSPLHF
.	TRBV19	TRBJ1-1	CASKPQGTNTEAFF
.	TRBV6-4	TRBJ1-2	CASSVTGYDGYTF
TRBD1	TRBV12-3/TRBV12-4	TRBJ2-5	CASSRDRQETQYF
.	TRBV7-9	TRBJ2-7	CASSRPGLGTYEQYF